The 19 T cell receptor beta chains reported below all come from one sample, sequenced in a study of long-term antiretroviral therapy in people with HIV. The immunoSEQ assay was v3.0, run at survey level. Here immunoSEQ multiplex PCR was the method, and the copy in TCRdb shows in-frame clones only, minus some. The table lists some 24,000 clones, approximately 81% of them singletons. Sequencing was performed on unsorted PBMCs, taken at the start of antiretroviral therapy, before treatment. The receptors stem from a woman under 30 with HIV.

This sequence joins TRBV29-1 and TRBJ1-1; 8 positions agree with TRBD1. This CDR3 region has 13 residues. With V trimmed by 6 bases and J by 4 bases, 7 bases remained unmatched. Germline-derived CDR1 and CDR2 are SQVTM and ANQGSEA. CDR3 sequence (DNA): TGCAGCGTAGCACATGACAGGGGCACTGAAGCTTTCTTT. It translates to CSVAHDRGTEAFF.

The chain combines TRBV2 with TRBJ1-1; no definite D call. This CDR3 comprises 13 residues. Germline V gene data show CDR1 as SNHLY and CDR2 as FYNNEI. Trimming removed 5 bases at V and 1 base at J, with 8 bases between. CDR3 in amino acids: CASSLYPNTEAFF. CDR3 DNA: TGTGCCAGCAGTCTTTATCCGAACACTGAAGCTTTCTTT.

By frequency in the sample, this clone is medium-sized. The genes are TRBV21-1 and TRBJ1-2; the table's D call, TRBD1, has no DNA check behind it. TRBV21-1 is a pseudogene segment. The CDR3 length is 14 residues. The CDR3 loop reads CASSKFRGGYGYTF. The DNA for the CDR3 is TGTGCCAGCAGCAAATTCAGGGGTGGCTATGGCTACACCTTC.

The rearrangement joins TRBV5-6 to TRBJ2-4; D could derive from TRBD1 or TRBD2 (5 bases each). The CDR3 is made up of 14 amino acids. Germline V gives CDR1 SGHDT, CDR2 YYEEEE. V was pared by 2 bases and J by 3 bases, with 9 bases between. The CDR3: CASSLQEVKNIQYF. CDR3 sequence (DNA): TGTGCCAGCAGCTTACAGGAGGTCAAAAACATTCAGTACTTC.

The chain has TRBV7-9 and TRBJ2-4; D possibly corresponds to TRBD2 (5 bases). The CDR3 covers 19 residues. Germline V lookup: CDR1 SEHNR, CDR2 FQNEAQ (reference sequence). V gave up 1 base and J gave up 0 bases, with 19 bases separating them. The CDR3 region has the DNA TGTGCCAGCAGCTTAGGAGGTAAAACGCACGGACTAGCCAAAAACATTCAGTACTTC. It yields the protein CASSLGGKTHGLAKNIQYF.

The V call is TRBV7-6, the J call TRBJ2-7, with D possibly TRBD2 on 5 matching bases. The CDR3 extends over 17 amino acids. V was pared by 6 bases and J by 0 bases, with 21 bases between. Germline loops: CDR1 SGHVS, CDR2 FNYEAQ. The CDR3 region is CASSPTLGSTLSYEQYF. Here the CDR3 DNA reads TGTGCCAGCAGTCCAACGCTGGGGAGTACCCTCTCCTACGAGCAGTACTTC.

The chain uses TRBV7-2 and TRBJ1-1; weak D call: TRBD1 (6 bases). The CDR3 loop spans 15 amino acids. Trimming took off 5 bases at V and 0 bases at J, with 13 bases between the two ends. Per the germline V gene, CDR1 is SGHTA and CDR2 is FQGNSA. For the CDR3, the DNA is TGTGCCAGCAGCCGAGACAGGAGCATGAACACTGAAGCTTTCTTT. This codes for CASSRDRSMNTEAFF.

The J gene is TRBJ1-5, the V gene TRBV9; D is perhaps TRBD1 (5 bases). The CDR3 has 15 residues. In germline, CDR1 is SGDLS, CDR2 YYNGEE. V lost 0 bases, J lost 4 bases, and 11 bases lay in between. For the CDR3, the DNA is TGTGCCAGCAGCGTAGATTGGGGGGGGAATCAGCCCCAGCATTTT. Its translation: CASSVDWGGNQPQHF.

CDR3 coding DNA: TGCGCCAGCAGCCCACAGTTGAACCGAAAGACCTATGGCTACACCTTC. The encoded protein is CASSPQLNRKTYGYTF. The genes are TRBV4-1 and TRBJ1-2; D is unresolved. There are 16 residues in the CDR3. V was trimmed by 4 bases and J by 4 bases, leaving 19 bases between them. Germline V gene sequence: CDR1 MGHRA, CDR2 YSYEKL.

The CDR3 region has the DNA TGTGCCAGCAGTTACCACCGACAGAACACTGAAGCTTTCTTT. Its translation is CASSYHRQNTEAFF. V usage is TRBV6-5 and J usage is TRBJ1-1; D gene ambiguous. Trimming removed 2 bases from V and 1 base from J, with 8 bases in between. The CDR3 totals 14 residues. The germline gives CDR1 MNHEY, CDR2 SVGAGI.

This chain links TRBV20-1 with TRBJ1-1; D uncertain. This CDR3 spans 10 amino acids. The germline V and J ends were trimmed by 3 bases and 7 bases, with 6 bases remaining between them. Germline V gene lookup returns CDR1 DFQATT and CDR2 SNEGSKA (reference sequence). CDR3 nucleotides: TGCAGTGCTAGCGACGTTGAAGCTTTCTTT. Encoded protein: CSASDVEAFF.

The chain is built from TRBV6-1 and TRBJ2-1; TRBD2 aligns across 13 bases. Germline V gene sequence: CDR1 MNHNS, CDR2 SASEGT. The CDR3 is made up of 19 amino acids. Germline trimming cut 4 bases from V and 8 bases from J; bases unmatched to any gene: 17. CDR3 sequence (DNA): TGTGCCAGCAGTGCTCACAACCCGGGACTAGCGGGACAGTGGGATGAGCAGTTCTTC. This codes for CASSAHNPGLAGQWDEQFF.

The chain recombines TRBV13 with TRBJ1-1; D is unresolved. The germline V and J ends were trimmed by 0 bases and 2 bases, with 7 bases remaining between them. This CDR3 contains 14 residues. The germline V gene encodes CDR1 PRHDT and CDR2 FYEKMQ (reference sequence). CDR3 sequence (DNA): TGTGCCAGCAGCTTAGGTACAGTCAACACTGAAGCTTTCTTT. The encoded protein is CASSLGTVNTEAFF.

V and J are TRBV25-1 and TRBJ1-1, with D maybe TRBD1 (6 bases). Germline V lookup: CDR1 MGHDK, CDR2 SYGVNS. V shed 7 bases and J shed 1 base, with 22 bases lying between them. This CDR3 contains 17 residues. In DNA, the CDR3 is TGTGCCAGCAAAGGGGAAGTCCCGGGGACACCGAACACTGAAGCTTTCTTT. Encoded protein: CASKGEVPGTPNTEAFF. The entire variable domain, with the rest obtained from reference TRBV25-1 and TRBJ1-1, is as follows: EADIYQTPRYLVIGTGKKITLECSQTMGHDKMYWYQQDPGMELHLIHYSYGVNSTEKGDLSSESTVSRIRTEHFPLTLESARPSHTSQYLCASKGEVPGTPNTEAFFGQGTRLTVV.

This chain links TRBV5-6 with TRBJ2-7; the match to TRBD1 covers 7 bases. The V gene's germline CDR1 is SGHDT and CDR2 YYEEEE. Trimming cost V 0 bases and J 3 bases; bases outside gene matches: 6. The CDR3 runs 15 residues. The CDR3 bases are TGTGCCAGCAGCTTGGCCGTTTCAGGGGGCTACGAGCAGTACTTC. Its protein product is CASSLAVSGGYEQYF.

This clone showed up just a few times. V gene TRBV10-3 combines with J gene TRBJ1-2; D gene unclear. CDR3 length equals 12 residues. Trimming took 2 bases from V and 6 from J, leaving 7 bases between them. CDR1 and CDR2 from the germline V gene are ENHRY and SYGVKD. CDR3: CAISEGQDGYTF. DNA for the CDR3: TGTGCCATCAGTGAGGGGCAGGATGGCTACACCTTC.

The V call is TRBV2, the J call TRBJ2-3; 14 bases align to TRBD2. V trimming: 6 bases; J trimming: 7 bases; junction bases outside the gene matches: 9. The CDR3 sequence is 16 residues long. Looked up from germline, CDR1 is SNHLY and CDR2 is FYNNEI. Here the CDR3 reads CASRAGTSGSKNTQYF. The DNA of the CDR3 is TGTGCCAGCAGGGCCGGGACTAGCGGGAGTAAGAATACGCAGTATTTT.

The CDR3 bases are TGTGCCAGTAGCGAGGGGAACTATGGCTACACCTTC. This codes for CASSEGNYGYTF. This chain links TRBV19 with TRBJ1-2; weak D call: TRBD1 (5 bases). Per the germline V gene, CDR1 is LNHDA and CDR2 is SQIVND (reference sequence). The ends were cut back, 6 bases at V and 2 bases at J, with 7 bases in the middle. The CDR3 is made up of 12 amino acids. Combining the CDR3 with reference TRBV19 and TRBJ1-2 gives the whole variable domain DGGITQSPKYLFRKEGQNVTLSCEQNLNHDAMYWYRQDPGQGLRLIYYSQIVNDFQKGDIAEGYSVSREKKESFPLTVTSAQKNPTAFYLCASSEGNYGYTFGSGTRLTVV.

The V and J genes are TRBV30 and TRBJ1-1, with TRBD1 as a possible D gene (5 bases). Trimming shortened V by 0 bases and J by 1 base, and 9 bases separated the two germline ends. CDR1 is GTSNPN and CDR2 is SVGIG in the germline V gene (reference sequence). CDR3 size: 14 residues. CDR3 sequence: CAWSVRGGNTEAFF. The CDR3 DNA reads TGTGCCTGGAGTGTACGGGGCGGGAACACTGAAGCTTTCTTT.